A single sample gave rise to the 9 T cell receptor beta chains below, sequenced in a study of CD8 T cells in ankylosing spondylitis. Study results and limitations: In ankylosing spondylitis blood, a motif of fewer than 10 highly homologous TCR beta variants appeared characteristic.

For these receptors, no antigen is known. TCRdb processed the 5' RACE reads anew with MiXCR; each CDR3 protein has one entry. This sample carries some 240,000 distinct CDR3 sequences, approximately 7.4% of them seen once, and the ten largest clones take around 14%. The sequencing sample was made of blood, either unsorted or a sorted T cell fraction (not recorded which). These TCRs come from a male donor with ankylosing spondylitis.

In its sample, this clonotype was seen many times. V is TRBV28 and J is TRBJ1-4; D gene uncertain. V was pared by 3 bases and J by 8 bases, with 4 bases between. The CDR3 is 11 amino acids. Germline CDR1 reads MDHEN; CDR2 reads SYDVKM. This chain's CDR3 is CASSFKEKLFF. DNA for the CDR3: TGTGCCAGCAGTTTCAAGGAAAAACTGTTTTTT.

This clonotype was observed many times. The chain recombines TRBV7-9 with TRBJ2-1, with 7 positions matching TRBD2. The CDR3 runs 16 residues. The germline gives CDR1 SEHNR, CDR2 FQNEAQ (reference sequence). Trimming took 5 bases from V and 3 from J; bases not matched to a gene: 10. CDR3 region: CASSPPGGPDYNEQFF. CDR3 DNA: TGTGCCAGCAGCCCTCCGGGGGGACCCGACTACAATGAGCAGTTCTTC.

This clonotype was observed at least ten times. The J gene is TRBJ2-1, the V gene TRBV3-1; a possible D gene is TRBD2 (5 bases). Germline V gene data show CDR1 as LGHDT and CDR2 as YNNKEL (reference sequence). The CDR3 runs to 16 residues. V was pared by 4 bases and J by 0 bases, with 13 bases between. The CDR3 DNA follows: TGTGCCAGCAGCCCTACTAGTCATAGCTCCTACAATGAGCAGTTCTTC. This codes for CASSPTSHSSYNEQFF.

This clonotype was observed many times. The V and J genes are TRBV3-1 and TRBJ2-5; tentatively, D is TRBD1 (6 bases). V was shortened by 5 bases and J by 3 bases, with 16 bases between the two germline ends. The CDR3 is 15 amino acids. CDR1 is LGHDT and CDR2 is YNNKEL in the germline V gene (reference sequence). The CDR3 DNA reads TGTGCCAGCAGCGACGTGGGGGCCAGGAAAGAGACCCAGTACTTC. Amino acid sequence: CASSDVGARKETQYF.

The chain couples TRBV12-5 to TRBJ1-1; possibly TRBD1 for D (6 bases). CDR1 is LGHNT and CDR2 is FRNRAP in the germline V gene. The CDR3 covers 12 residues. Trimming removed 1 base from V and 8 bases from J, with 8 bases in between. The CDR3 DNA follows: TGTGCTAGTGGTTTGGAGGGGACAGAAGCTTTCTTT. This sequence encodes CASGLEGTEAFF.

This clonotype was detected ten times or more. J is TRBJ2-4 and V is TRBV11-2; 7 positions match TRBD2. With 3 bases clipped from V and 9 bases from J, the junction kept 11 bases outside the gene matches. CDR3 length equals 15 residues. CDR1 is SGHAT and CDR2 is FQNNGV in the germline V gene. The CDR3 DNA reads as TGTGCCAGCAGCTTCTCTAGCGGATGGCGGGGCATTCAGTACTTC. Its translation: CASSFSSGWRGIQYF.

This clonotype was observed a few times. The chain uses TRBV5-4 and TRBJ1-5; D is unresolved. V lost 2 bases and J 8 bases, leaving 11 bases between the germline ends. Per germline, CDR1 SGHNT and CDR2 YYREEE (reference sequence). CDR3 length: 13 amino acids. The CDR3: CASSFRGSKPQHF. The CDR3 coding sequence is TGTGCCAGCAGCTTCCGGGGTAGTAAGCCCCAGCATTTT.

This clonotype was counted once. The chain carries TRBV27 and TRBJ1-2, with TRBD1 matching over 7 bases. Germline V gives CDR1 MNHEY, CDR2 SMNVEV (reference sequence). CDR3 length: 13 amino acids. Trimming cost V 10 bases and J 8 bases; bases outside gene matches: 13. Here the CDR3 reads CATGPGQRTGYTF. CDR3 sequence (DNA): TGTGCCACCGGACCGGGACAGCGAACAGGCTACACCTTC.

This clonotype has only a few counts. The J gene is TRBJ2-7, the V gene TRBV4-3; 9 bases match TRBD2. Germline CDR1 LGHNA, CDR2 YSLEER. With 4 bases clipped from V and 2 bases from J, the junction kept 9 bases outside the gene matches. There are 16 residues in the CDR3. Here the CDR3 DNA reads TGCGCCAGCAGCCGAGGTAGCGGGAGCGCAGCCTACGAGCAGTACTTC. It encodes CASSRGSGSAAYEQYF.